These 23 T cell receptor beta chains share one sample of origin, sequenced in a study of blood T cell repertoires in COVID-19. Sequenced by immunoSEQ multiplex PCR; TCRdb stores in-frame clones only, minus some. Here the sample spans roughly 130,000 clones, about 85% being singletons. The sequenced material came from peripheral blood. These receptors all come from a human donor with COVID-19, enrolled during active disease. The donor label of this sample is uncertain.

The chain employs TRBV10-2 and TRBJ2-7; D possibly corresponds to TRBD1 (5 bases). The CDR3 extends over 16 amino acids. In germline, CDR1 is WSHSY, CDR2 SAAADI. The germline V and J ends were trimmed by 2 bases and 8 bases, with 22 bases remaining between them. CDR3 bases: TGCGCCAGCAGTGAGGGAGTGGCAGGGTATGCTTGGAAGCAGTACTTC. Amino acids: CASSEGVAGYAWKQYF.

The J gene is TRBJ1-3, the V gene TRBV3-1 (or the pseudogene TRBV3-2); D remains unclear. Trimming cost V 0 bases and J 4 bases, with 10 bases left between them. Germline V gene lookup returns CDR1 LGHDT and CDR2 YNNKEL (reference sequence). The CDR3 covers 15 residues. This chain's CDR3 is CASSQDSSPGNTIYF. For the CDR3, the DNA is TGTGCCAGCAGCCAAGATAGTTCCCCCGGAAACACCATATATTTT.

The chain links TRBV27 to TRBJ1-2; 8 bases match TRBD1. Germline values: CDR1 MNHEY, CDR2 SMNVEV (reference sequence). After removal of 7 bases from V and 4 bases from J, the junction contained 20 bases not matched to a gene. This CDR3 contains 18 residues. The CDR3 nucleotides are TGTGCCAGCACTCCAAGGGTGACAGGGGCCTCTGGGGCCTATGGCTACACCTTC. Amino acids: CASTPRVTGASGAYGYTF.

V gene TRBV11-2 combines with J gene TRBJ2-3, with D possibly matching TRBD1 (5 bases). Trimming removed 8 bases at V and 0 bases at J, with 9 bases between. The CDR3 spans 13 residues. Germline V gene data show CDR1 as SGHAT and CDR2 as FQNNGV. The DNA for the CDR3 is TGTGCCAGCCGGCAGGGAAGCACAGATACGCAGTATTTT. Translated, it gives CASRQGSTDTQYF.

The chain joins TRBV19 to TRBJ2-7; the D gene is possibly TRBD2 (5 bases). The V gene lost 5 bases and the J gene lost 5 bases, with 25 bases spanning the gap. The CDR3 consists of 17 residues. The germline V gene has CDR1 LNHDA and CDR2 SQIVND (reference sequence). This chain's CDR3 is CASSSYSEVREYHEQYF. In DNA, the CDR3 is TGTGCCAGTAGTTCGTACTCGGAGGTCCGGGAATACCACGAGCAGTACTTC.

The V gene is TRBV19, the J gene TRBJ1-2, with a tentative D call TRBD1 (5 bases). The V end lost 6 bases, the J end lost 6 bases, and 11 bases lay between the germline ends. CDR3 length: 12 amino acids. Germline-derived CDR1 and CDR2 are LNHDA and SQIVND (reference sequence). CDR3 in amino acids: CASRSGGNGYTF. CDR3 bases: TGTGCCAGTAGATCGGGGGGAAATGGCTACACCTTC.

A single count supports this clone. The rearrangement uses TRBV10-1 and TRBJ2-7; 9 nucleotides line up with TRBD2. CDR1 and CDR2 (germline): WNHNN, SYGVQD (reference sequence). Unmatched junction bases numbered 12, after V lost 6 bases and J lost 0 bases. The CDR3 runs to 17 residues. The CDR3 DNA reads TGCGCCAGCAGCCAAGGGGCTAGCGGGAAGAGCTCCTACGAGCAGTACTTC. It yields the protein CASSQGASGKSSYEQYF.

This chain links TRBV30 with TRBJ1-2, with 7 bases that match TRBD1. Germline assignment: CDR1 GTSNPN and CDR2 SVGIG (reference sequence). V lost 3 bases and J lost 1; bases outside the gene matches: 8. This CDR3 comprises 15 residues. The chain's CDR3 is CAWRSGGSFNYGYTF. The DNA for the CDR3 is TGTGCCTGGAGGTCAGGGGGTTCTTTTAACTATGGCTACACCTTC.

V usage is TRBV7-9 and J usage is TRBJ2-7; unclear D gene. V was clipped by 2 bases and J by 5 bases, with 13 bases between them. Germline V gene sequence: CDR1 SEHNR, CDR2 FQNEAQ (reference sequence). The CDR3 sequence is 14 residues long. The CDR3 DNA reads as TGTGCCAGCAGCTTAATTCCAGGCGCCAACGAGCAGTACTTC. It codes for CASSLIPGANEQYF.

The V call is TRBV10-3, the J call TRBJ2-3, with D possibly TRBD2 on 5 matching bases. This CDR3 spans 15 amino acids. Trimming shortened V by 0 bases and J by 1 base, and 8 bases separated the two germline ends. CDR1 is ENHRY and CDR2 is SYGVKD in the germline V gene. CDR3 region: CAISESGVGTDTQYF. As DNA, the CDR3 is TGTGCCATCAGTGAGTCCGGGGTAGGCACAGATACGCAGTATTTT.

The CDR3 sequence is CASSVTRVNTEAFF. The CDR3 coding sequence is TGTGCCAGCAGCGTTACCAGGGTCAACACTGAAGCTTTCTTT. The V gene is TRBV11-1, the J gene TRBJ1-1; the D gene is possibly TRBD1 (5 bases). Deletions cut 5 bases from V and 2 bases from J, with 12 bases between. Germline CDR1 and CDR2: SGHAT and FQDESV (reference sequence). This CDR3 comprises 14 residues.

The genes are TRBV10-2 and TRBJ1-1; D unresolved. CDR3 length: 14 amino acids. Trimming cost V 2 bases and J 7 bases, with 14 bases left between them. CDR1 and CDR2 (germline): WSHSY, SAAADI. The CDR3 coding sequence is TGCGCCAGCAGTGAGGCGGGATGGTTTTTTGAAGCTTTCTTT. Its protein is CASSEAGWFFEAFF.

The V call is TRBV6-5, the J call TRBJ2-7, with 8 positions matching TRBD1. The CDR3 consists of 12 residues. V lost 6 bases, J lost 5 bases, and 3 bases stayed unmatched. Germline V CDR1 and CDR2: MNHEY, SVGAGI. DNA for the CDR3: TGTGCCAGCAGCCTGGACAGGGACGAGCAGTACTTC. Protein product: CASSLDRDEQYF.

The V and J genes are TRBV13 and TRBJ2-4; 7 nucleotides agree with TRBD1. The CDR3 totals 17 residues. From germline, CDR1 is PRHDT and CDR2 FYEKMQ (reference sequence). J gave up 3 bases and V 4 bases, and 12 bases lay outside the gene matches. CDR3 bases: TGTGCCAGCAGCTCTATATCGACAGGGATGGGCAAAAACATTCAGTACTTC. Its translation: CASSSISTGMGKNIQYF.

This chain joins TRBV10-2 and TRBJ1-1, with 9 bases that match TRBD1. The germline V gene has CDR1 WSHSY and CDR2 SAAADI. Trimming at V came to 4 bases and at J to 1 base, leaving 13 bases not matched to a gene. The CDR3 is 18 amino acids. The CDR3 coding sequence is TGCGCCAGCAGTGGGCCCACCGCTACAGGGGGCAGGAACACTGAAGCTTTCTTT. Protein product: CASSGPTATGGRNTEAFF.

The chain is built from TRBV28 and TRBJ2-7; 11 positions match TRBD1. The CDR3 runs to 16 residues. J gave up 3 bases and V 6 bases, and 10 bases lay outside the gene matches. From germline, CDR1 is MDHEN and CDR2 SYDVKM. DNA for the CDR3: TGTGCCAGCAGCCCTTACCCGGGACAGGGGGACTACGAGCAGTACTTC. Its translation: CASSPYPGQGDYEQYF.

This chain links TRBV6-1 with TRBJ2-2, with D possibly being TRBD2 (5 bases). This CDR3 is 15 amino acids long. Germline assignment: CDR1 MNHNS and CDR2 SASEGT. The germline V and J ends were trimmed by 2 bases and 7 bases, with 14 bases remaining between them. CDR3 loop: CASSEIRGTIGELFF. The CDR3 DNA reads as TGTGCCAGCAGTGAAATCCGGGGAACAATCGGGGAGCTGTTTTTT.

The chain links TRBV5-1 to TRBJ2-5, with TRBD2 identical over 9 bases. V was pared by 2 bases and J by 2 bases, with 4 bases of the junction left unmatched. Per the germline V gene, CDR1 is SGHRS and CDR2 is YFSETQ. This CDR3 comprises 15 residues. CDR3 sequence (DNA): TGCGCCAGCAGCTTAAGCGGGGGGCAACAAGAGACCCAGTACTTC. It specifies CASSLSGGQQETQYF.

CDR3 in amino acids: CASSAQGGYNYGYTF. DNA for the CDR3: TGTGCCAGCAGTGCGCAGGGGGGATATAACTATGGCTACACCTTC. The chain recombines TRBV2 with TRBJ1-2; 7 positions match TRBD1. V dropped 4 bases and J dropped 1; count of bases not matched to a gene: 6. Germline lookup yields CDR1 SNHLY and CDR2 FYNNEI. The CDR3 is 15 amino acids.

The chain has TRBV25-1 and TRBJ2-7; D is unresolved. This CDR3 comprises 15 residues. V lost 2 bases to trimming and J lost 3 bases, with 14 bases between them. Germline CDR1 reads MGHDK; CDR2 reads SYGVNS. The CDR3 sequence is CASSEKPGGGYEQYF. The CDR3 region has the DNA TGTGCCAGCAGTGAAAAGCCAGGTGGTGGCTACGAGCAGTACTTC.

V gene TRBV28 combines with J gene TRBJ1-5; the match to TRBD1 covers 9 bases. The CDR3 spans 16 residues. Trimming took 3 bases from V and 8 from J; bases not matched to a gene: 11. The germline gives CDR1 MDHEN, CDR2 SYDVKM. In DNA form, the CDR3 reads TGTGCCAGCAGTTTGGGGACAGGGTTCGCCATGAAGCCCCAGCATTTT. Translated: CASSLGTGFAMKPQHF.

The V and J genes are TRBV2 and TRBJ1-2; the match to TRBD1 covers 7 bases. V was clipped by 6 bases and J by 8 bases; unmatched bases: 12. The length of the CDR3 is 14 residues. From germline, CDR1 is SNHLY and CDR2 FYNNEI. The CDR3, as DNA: TGTGCCAGCAGCCCGGAGTCCCAGGGGGGCGGCTACACCTTC. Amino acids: CASSPESQGGGYTF.

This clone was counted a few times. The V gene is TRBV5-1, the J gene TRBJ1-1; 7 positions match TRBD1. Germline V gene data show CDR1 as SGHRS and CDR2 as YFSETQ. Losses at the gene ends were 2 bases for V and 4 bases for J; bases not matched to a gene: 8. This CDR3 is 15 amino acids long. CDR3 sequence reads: CASSFNRGLGTEAFF. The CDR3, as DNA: TGCGCCAGCAGCTTCAACAGGGGCCTGGGCACTGAAGCTTTCTTT.